In this sample, the clone carrying this T cell receptor beta chain turned up once. The method was immunoSEQ multiplex PCR; TCRdb's version includes in-frame clones alone and lacks a portion of them. The sample lists 170,000 or so clones; roughly nine tenths were seen once. With 0 bases removed from V and 8 bases from J, the gap between germline ends came to 10 bases. From germline, CDR1 is MNHEY and CDR2 SVGAGI. The CDR3 is 14 amino acids. The sample comes from a study of blood T cell repertoires in COVID-19. The sample comprised PBMCs or T cells enriched from blood (not recorded which). The rearrangement links TRBV6-5 to TRBJ1-4, with D maybe TRBD1 (5 bases). The receptor was isolated from a woman in her forties or fifties who had recovered from COVID-19. The CDR3 DNA reads as TGTGCCAGCAGTTACTCTGGGGCGAGGGAAAAACTGTTTTTT. Amino acid sequence: CASSYSGAREKLFF.